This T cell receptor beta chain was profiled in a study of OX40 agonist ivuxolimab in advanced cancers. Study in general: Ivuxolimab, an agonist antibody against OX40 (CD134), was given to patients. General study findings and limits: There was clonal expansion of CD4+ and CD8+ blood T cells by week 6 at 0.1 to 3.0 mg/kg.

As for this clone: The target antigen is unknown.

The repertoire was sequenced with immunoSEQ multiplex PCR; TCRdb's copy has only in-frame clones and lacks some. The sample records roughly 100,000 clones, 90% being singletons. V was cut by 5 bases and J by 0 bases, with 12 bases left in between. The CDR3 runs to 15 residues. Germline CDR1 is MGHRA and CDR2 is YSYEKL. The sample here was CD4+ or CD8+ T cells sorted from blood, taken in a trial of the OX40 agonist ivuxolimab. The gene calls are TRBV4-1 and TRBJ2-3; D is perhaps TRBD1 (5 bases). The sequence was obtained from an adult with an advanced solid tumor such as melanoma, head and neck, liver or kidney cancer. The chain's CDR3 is CASSTWGGSTDTQYF. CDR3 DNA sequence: TGCGCCAGCAGCACTTGGGGCGGTAGCACAGATACGCAGTATTTT.